This T cell receptor beta chain was profiled in a study of graft-versus-host responses after intestinal transplantation. The study, taken as a whole, reports: In patients with graft-donor T cell macrochimerism, allograft graft-versus-host to host-versus-graft clonal ratios were high.

As concerns this clone: The antigen is undetermined.

Method: immunoSEQ multiplex PCR; TCRdb's copy keeps in-frame clones and lacks some. The data show around 120,000 clones, just over 90% seen once. Per germline, CDR1 MNHEY and CDR2 SMNVEV (reference sequence). This CDR3 is built from 16 residues. V was pared by 5 bases and J by 3 bases, with 19 bases between. This specimen consisted of unstimulated CD4+ T cells sorted from spleen or lymph node cells, obtained before intestinal transplant. The TCR comes from a human donor who received an intestinal transplant. This rearrangement joins TRBV27 to TRBJ2-5; possible D gene TRBD2, 6 bases. As DNA, the CDR3 is TGTGCCAGCAGTCCGAAAACGGGACTTCCTAAAGAGACCCAGTACTTC. This translates into CASSPKTGLPKETQYF.